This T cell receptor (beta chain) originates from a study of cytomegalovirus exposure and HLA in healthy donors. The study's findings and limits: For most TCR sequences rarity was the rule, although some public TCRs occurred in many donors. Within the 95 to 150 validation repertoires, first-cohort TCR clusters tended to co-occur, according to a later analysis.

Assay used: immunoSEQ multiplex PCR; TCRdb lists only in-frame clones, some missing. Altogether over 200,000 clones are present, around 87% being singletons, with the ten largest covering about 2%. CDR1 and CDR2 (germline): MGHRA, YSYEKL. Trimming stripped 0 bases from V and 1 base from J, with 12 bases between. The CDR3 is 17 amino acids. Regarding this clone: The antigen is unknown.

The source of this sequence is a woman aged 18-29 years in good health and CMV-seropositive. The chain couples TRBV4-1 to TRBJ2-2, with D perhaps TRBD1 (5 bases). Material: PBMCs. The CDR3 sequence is CASSQDMVRVNTGELFF. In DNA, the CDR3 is TGCGCCAGCAGCCAAGATATGGTCAGGGTGAACACCGGGGAGCTGTTTTTT.